This passage covers 12 T cell receptor beta chains from one sample sequenced in a study of regulatory T cells in long-lasting Graves disease. Sample time point: persistent/refractory GD, antithyroid drugs over 5 years with positive TRAb. The TCR library used RNA extracted from PBMCs. To make TCR beta libraries, researchers used iRepertoire HTBI primers and Arm-PCR of CDR3 regions. TCRdb called the multiplex PCR reads again in MiXCR, with one record for every CDR3 protein. This table holds nearly 350,000 distinct CDR3 sequences, 20% found once. Sequences were derived from peripheral blood mononuclear cells (PBMCs), sampled when the disease was refractory, from a patient treated with antithyroid drugs. Receptor source: a female donor with Graves disease.

This clonotype was found a few times. A much larger clone is a single base away; this may be a read error. The chain uses TRBV10-3 and TRBJ2-5; the D call may be TRBD1 or TRBD2 (6 bases each). CDR1 is ENHRY and CDR2 is SYGVKD in the germline V gene. Trimming cost V 3 bases and J 5 bases, with 7 bases left between them. The CDR3 runs to 12 residues. The CDR3 reads CAISEGGETQYF. The CDR3 bases are TGTGCCATCAGTGAAGGGGGGGAGACCCAGTACTTC.

This rearrangement joins TRBV10-3 to TRBJ2-6; TRBD2 agrees at 13 bases. CDR1 is ENHRY, CDR2 SYGVKD, per germline. This CDR3 is 19 amino acids long. V was pared by 3 bases and J by 7 bases, with 12 bases of the junction left unmatched. CDR3 coding DNA: TGTGCCATCAGTGACTCATCCCCCAGACTAGCGGGAGGAGCCAACGTCCTGACTTTC. It encodes CAISDSSPRLAGGANVLTF.

In regard to this clonotype: One base away lies a much larger clone, so this may be a sequencing read error. The chain uses TRBV18 and TRBJ1-2, with 7 bases that match TRBD1. The CDR3 totals 15 residues. CDR1 and CDR2 (germline): KGHSH, LQKENI. CDR3 in amino acids: CVSSPIRGTNYGYTF. DNA for the CDR3: TGTGTCAGCTCACCAATCAGGGGGACCAACTATGGCTACACCTTC.

Points on this clonotype: A much larger clone differs from this one at a single base, so this may be a read error. The chain carries TRBV2 and TRBJ2-7; 8 nucleotides agree with TRBD1. Germline V gene data show CDR1 as SNHLY and CDR2 as FYNNEI. Trimming cost V 4 bases and J 4 bases; bases outside gene matches: 9. CDR3 length: 15 amino acids. DNA for the CDR3: TGTGCCAGCAGTGGAGATCGACAGGGGTTATACGAGCAGTACTTC. This codes for CASSGDRQGLYEQYF.

This clonotype was detected many times. The CDR3 reads CASSYHRVGEQYF. The CDR3 DNA sequence: TGTGCCAGCAGTTACCACAGGGTCGGCGAGCAGTACTTC. The chain carries TRBV6-2 or TRBV6-3 and TRBJ2-7; D is possibly TRBD1 (6 bases). V lost 2 bases and J lost 6, with 11 bases in between. CDR1 is MNHEY and CDR2 is SVGEGT in the germline V gene. CDR3 length: 13 amino acids.

This clonotype was detected ten times or more. V usage is TRBV12-3 or TRBV12-4 and J usage is TRBJ2-7, with TRBD2 matching over 9 bases. The CDR3 length is 15 residues. Trimming at V came to 0 bases and at J to 4 bases, leaving 4 bases not matched to a gene. CDR3 protein: CASSLAIAGVYEQYF. The DNA for the CDR3 is TGTGCCAGCAGTTTAGCGATAGCGGGAGTGTACGAGCAGTACTTC.

This clonotype has a count of ten or more. The CDR3 here is CASSTRTGVRETQYF. The CDR3 bases are TGTGCCAGCAGTACCAGGACAGGGGTTCGTGAGACCCAGTACTTC. The rearrangement joins TRBV28 to TRBJ2-5; 9 nucleotides line up with TRBD1. V trimming: 5 bases; J trimming: 5 bases; junction bases outside the gene matches: 9. This CDR3 has 15 amino acids. Germline values: CDR1 MDHEN, CDR2 SYDVKM.

The chain uses TRBV27 and TRBJ2-7, with D tentatively TRBD1 (7 bases). Trimming cost V 2 bases and J 6 bases, with 14 bases left between them. This CDR3 comprises 14 residues. CDR1 MNHEY and CDR2 SMNVEV come from the germline V gene (reference sequence). The CDR3 nucleotides read TGTGCCAGCAGTTTAGACAGGGAGGCTCCCGAGCAGTACTTC. It translates to CASSLDREAPEQYF.

The chain recombines TRBV19 with TRBJ2-7, with 8 bases that match TRBD1. Germline V gene sequence: CDR1 LNHDA, CDR2 SQIVND (reference sequence). This CDR3 has 15 residues. Trimming at V came to 4 bases and at J to 1 base, leaving 6 bases not matched to a gene. CDR3 residues: CASSKGQVFSYEQYF. Written as DNA, the CDR3 is TGTGCCAGTAGTAAGGGACAGGTCTTTTCCTACGAGCAGTACTTC.

This clonotype was observed at least ten times. The V gene is TRBV6-1, the J gene TRBJ2-5; 15 nucleotides line up with TRBD2. In germline, CDR1 is MNHNS, CDR2 SASEGT. The CDR3 runs 15 residues. The ends lost 6 bases at V and 5 bases at J; junction bases unmatched: 4. In DNA, the CDR3 is TGTGCCAGCAGGGACGGGACTAGCGGGGGGGAGACCCAGTACTTC. Amino acids: CASRDGTSGGETQYF.

This clonotype was seen at least ten times. The CDR3: CASRVGTSLGTYNSPLHF. The CDR3 nucleotides read TGTGCCAGCAGGGTCGGGACATCCCTTGGGACCTATAATTCACCCCTCCACTTT. The gene calls are TRBV6-1 and TRBJ1-6, with D possibly TRBD1 on 6 matching bases. The CDR3 totals 18 residues. Deletions cut 6 bases from V and 2 bases from J, with 20 bases between. Germline CDR1 and CDR2: MNHNS and SASEGT.

This clonotype was detected many times. The rearrangement joins TRBV24-1 to TRBJ1-5, with 9 bases that match TRBD1. Trimming at V came to 3 bases and at J to 5 bases, leaving 4 bases not matched to a gene. The CDR3 covers 15 residues. Germline loops: CDR1 KGHDR, CDR2 SFDVKD. The CDR3 nucleotides are TGTGCCACCAGTGATACAGGGACAGGGCATCAGCCCCAGCATTTT. This encodes CATSDTGTGHQPQHF.